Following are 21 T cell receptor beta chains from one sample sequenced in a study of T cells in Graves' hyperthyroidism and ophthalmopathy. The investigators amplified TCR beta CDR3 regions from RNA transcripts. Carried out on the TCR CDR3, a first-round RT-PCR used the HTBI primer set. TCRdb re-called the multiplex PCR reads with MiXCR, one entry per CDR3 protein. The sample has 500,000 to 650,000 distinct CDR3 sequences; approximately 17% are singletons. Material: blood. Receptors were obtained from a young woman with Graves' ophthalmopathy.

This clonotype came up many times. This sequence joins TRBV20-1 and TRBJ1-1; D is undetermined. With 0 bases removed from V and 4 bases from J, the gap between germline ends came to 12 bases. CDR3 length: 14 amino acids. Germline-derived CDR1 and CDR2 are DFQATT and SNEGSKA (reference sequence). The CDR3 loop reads CSARDPRTATEAFF. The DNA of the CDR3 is TGCAGTGCTAGAGATCCCCGGACGGCCACTGAAGCTTTCTTT.

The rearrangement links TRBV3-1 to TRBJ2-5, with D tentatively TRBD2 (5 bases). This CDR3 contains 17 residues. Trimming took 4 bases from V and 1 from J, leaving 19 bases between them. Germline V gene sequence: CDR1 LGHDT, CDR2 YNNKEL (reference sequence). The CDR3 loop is CASSPRLSLDFQETQYF. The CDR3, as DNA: TGTGCCAGCAGCCCAAGGCTAAGTCTGGACTTCCAAGAGACCCAGTACTTC.

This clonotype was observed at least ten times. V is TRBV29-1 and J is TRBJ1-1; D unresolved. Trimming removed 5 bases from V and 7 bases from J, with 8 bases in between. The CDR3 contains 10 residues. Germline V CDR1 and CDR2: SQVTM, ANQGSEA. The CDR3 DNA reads TGCAGCGTTTCAGACCATGAAGCTTTCTTT. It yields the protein CSVSDHEAFF.

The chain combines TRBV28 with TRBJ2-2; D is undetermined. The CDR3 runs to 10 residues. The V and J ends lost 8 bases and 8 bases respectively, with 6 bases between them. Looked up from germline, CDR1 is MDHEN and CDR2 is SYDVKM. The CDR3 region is CASWEGELFF. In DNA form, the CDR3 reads TGTGCCAGCTGGGAAGGGGAGCTGTTTTTT.

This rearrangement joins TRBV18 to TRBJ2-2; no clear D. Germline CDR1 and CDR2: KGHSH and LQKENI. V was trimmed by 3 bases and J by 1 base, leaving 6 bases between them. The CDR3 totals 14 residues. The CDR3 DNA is TGTGCCAGCTCACCTAACAAGAACACCGGGGAGCTGTTTTTT. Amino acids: CASSPNKNTGELFF. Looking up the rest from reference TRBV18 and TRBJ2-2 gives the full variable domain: NAGVMQNPRHLVRRRGQEARLRCSPMKGHSHVYWYRQLPEEGLKFMVYLQKENIIDESGMPKERFSAEFPKEGPSILRIQQVVRGDSAAYFCASSPNKNTGELFFGEGSRLTVL.

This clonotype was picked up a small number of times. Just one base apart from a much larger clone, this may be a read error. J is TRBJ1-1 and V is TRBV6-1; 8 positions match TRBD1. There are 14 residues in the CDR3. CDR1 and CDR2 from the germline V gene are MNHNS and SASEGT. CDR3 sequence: CACSDDRGNTEAFF. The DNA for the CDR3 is TGTGCCTGCAGTGACGACAGGGGGAACACTGAAGCTTTCTTT.

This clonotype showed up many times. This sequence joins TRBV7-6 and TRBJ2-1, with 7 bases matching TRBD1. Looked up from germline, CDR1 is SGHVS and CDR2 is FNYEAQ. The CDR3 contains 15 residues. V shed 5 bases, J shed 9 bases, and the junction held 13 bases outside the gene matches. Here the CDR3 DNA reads TGTGCCAGCAGCCTATACCAGGGACAGAATGGTGAGCAGTTCTTC. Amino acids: CASSLYQGQNGEQFF.

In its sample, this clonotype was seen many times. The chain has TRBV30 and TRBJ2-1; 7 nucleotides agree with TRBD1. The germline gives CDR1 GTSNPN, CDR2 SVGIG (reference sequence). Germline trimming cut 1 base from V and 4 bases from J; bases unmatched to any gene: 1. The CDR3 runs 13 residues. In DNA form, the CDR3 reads TGTGCCTGGAGTGGACAGGGTTACAATGAGCAGTTCTTC. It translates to CAWSGQGYNEQFF.

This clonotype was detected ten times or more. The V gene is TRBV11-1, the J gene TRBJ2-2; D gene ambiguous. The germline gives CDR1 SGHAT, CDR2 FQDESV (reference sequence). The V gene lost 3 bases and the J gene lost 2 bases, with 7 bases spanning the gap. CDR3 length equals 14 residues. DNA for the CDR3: TGTGCCAGCAGCTTCAGTGATAACACCGGGGAGCTGTTTTTT. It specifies CASSFSDNTGELFF.

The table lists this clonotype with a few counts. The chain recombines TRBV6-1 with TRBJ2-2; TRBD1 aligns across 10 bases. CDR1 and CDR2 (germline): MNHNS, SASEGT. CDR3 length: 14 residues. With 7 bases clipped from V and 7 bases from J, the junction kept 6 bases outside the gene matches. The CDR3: CASTQTGGFGELFF. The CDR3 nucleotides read TGTGCCAGCACCCAGACAGGGGGCTTCGGGGAGCTGTTTTTT.

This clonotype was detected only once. The CDR3 is CATRQTITGELFF. The CDR3 region has the DNA TGTGCCACCAGACAGACTATTACCGGGGAGCTGTTTTTT. The gene calls are TRBV24-1 and TRBJ2-2, with a weak D call TRBD2 (5 bases). Deletions cut 7 bases from V and 5 bases from J, with 10 bases between. Germline V CDR1 and CDR2: KGHDR, SFDVKD. The CDR3 consists of 13 residues.

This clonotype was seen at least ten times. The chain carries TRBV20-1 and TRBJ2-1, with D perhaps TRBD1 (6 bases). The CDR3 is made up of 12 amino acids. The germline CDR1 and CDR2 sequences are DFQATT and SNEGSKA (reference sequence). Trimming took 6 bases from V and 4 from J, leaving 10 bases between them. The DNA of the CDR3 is TGCAGTGCCGAGGACAGATACAATGAGCAGTTCTTC. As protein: CSAEDRYNEQFF.

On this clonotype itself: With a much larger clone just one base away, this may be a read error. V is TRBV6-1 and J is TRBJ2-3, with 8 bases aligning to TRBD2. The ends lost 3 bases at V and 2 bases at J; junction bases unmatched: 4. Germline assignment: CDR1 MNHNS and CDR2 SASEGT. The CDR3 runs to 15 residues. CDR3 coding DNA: TGTGCCAGCAGTGACGGCGGGGGGCTCACAGATACGCAGTATTTT. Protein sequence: CASSDGGGLTDTQYF.

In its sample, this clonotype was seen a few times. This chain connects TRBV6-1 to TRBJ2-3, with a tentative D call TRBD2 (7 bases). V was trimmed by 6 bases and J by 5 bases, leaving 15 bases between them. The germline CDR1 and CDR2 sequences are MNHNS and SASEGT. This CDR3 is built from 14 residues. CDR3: CASRGGGRRDTQYF. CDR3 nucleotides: TGTGCCAGCAGGGGGGGGGGCCGAAGAGATACGCAGTATTTT.

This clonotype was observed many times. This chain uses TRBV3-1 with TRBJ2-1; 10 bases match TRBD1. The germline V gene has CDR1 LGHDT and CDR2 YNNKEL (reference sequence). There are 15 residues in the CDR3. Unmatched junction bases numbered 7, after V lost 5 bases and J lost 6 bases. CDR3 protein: CASSTRTGGSNEQFF. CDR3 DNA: TGTGCCAGCAGCACCCGGACAGGGGGGAGCAATGAGCAGTTCTTC.

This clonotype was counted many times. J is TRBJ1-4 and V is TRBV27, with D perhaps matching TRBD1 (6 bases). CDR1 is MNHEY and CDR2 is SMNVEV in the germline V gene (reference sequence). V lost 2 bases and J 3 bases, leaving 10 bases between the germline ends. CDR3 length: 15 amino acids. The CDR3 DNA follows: TGTGCCAGCAGTTTACTGGGACACCCTAATGAAAAACTGTTTTTT. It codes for CASSLLGHPNEKLFF.

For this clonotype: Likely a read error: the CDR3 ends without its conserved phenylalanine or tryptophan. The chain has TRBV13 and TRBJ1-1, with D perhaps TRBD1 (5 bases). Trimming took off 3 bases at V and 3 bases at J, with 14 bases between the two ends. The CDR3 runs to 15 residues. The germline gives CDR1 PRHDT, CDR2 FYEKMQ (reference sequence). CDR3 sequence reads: CASSFRTPWDTEAFL. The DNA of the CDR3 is TGTGCCAGCAGCTTCCGGACACCCTGGGACACTGAAGCTTTCCTT.

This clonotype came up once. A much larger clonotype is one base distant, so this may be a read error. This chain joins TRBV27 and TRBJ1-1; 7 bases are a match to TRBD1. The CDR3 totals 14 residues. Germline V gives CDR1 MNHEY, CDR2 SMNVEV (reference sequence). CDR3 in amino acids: CASSFAGGVTGAFF. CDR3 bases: TGTGCCAGCAGTTTTGCAGGGGGTGTGACTGGAGCTTTCTTT.

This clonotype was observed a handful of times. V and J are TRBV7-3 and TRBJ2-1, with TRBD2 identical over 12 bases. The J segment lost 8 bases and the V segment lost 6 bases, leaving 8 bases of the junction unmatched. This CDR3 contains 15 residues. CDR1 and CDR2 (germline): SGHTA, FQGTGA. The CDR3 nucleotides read TGTGCCAGCAGAAAACTAGCGGGGGGATCCGATGAGCAGTTCTTC. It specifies CASRKLAGGSDEQFF.

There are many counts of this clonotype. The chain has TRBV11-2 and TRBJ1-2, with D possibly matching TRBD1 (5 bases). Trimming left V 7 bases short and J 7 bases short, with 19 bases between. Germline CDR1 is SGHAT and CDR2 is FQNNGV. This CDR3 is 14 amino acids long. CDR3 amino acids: CASNAGGQGGGYTF. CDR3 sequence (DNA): TGTGCCAGCAACGCCGGGGGTCAGGGAGGTGGCTACACCTTC.

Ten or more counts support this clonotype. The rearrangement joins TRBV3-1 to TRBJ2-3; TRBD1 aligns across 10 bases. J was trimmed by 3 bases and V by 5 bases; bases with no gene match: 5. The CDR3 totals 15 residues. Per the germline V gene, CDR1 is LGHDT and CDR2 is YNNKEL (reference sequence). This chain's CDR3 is CASSAGTGETDTQYF. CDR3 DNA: TGTGCCAGCAGCGCCGGGACAGGGGAGACAGATACGCAGTATTTT.